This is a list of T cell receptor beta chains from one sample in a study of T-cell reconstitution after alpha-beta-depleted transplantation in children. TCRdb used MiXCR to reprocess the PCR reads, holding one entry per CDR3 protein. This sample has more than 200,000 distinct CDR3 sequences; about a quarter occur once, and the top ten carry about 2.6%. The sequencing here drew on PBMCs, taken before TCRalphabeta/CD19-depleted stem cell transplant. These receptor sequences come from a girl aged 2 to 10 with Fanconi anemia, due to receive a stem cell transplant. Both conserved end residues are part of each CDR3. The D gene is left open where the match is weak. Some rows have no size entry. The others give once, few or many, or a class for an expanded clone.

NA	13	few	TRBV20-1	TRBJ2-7	CSARTASSYEQYF	TGCAGTGCTCGGACAGCCAGCTCCTACGAGCAGTACTTC
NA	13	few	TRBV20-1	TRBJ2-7	CSAENPETYEQYF	TGCAGTGCCGAGAACCCTGAAACCTACGAGCAGTACTTC
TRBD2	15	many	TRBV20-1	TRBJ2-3	CSATTSASSTDTQYF	TGCAGTGCCACTACTAGCGCATCTAGCACAGATACGCAGTATTTT
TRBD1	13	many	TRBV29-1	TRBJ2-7	CSSRTGDWGEQYF	TGCAGCTCCCGCACAGGGGATTGGGGGGAGCAGTACTTC
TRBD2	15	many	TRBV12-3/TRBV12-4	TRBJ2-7	CASSLRASGSYEQYF	TGTGCCAGCAGTTTAAGGGCTAGCGGGTCCTACGAGCAGTACTTC
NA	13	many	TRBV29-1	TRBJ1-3	CSVGHEGLNTIYF	TGCAGCGTTGGCCATGAAGGGCTGAACACCATATATTTT
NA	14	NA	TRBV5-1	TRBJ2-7	CASSARDGGYEQYF	TGCGCCAGCAGCGCCCGGGACGGTGGCTACGAGCAGTACTTC
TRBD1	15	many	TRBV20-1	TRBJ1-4	CSAYDRGRTNEKLFF	TGCAGTGCCTATGACAGGGGGCGAACTAATGAAAAACTGTTTTTT
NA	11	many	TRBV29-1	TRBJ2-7	CSVGLSYEQYF	TGCAGCGTTGGGTTGAGCTACGAGCAGTACTTC
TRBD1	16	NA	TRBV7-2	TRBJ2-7	CASSLATGQPTYEQYF	TGTGCCAGCAGCTTAGCAACGGGACAGCCTACCTACGAGCAGTACTTC
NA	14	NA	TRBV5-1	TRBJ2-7	CASSASLKGYEQYF	TGCGCCAGCAGCGCGTCCCTTAAGGGCTACGAGCAGTACTTC
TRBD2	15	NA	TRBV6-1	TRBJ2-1	CASRVPGLGGNEQFF	TGTGCCAGCAGGGTCCCGGGACTAGGGGGCAATGAGCAGTTCTTC
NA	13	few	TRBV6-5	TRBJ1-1	CASSYSGITEAFF	TGTGCCAGCAGTTACTCTGGGATAACTGAAGCTTTCTTT
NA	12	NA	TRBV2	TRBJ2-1	CASISRYNEQFF	TGTGCCAGCATATCAAGATACAATGAGCAGTTCTTC
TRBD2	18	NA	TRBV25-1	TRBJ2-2	CARGLAGGPGPNTGELFF	TGTGCCAGGGGACTAGCGGGAGGGCCTGGTCCGAACACCGGGGAGCTGTTTTTT
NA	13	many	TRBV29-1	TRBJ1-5	CSVEDQLGQPQHF	TGCAGCGTTGAAGATCAACTTGGGCAGCCCCAGCATTTT
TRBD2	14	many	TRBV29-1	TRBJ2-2	CSVGTTVGTGELFF	TGCAGCGTAGGGACTACGGTTGGAACCGGGGAGCTGTTTTTT
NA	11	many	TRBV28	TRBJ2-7	CASMGVHEQYF	TGTGCCAGCATGGGGGTTCACGAGCAGTACTTC
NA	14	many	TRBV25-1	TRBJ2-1	CASSEYLGRNEQFF	TGTGCCAGCAGTGAATATCTTGGGAGGAATGAGCAGTTCTTC
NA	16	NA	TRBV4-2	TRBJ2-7	CASSPGGGGLGDEQYF	TGTGCCAGCAGCCCCGGTGGGGGTGGCTTAGGTGACGAGCAGTACTTC
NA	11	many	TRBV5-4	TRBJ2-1	CASSHRDEQFF	TGTGCCAGCTCACACAGGGATGAGCAGTTCTTC
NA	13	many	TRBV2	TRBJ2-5	CASTQRVGETQYF	TGTGCCAGCACCCAGCGAGTGGGAGAGACCCAGTACTTC
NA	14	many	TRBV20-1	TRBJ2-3	CSARLGASTDTQYF	TGCAGTGCTAGGCTCGGGGCTAGCACAGATACGCAGTATTTT
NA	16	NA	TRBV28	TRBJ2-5	CASSPRRFRGQETQYF	TGTGCCAGCAGTCCTAGGCGGTTTCGGGGCCAAGAGACCCAGTACTTC
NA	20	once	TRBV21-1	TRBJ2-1	CASSDPRLAPDSSGYNEQFF	TGTGCCAGCAGCGACCCTCGACTAGCTCCTGACTCCTCAGGCTACAATGAGCAGTTCTTC
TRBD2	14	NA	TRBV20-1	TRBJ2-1	CSATSGLSYNEQFF	TGCAGTGCTACTAGCGGGTTATCCTACAATGAGCAGTTCTTC
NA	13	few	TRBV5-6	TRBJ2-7	CASSGKASYEQYF	TGTGCCAGCAGTGGGAAGGCCTCCTACGAGCAGTACTTC
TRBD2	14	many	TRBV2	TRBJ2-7	CASSVVVAGDEQYF	TGTGCCAGCAGTGTAGTGGTAGCGGGAGACGAGCAGTACTTC
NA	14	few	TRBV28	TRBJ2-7	CASSSRVLGYEQYF	TGTGCCAGCAGTTCCCGGGTCCTAGGCTACGAGCAGTACTTC
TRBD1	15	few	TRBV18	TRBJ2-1	CASSLTGGRYNEQFF	TGTGCCAGCTCACTCACAGGGGGCAGGTACAATGAGCAGTTCTTC
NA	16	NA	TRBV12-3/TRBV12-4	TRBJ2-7	CASTFSSQGPTYEQYF	TGTGCCAGCACTTTTAGCTCACAGGGTCCAACCTACGAGCAGTACTTC
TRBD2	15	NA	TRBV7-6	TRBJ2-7	CASSLRGSPTYEQYF	TGTGCCAGCAGCTTGCGCGGGAGTCCCACCTACGAGCAGTACTTC
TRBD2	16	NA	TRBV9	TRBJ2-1	CASSVGWRGGYNEQFF	TGTGCCAGCAGCGTAGGGTGGCGGGGGGGTTACAATGAGCAGTTCTTC
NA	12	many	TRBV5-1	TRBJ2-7	CASSGLTYEQYF	TGCGCCAGCAGCGGCCTTACCTACGAGCAGTACTTC
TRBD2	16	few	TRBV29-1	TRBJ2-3	CSVEDPAGSGTDTQYF	TGCAGCGTTGAAGATCCGGCGGGTAGCGGGACAGATACGCAGTATTTT
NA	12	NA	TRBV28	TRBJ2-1	CATLKRATEQFF	TGTGCCACCCTAAAAAGGGCGACTGAGCAGTTCTTC
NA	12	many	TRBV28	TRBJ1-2	CASSPRLGGYTF	TGTGCCAGCAGTCCCAGACTGGGAGGCTACACCTTC
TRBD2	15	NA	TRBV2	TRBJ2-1	CASSISGSLYNEQFF	TGTGCCAGCAGTATTAGCGGGAGTCTCTACAATGAGCAGTTCTTC